This T cell receptor beta chain was retrieved from a study of a mutant IDH1 vaccine in newly diagnosed glioma. About the research overall: Former treatment meant radiotherapy, temozolomide, or both; the majority had gotten both.

The method was immunoSEQ multiplex PCR; TCRdb's version includes in-frame clones alone and lacks a portion of them. Counted here are 50,000 to 70,000 clones, approximately 81% occurring once; the ten biggest clones make up around 4.6%. Concerning this clone: Its antigen is unidentified.

The time point is: week 35, safety follow-up. Each dose delivered 300 ug of mutant IDH1 20-mer peptide subcutaneously with imiquimod. The length of the CDR3 is 11 residues. With 3 bases removed from V and 6 bases from J, the gap between germline ends came to 3 bases. In germline, CDR1 is KGHSH, CDR2 LQKENI. V is TRBV18 and J is TRBJ2-1; D unresolved. The source is a man aged 25-45 years with glioma. The sequences come from PBMCs, collected from a glioma patient whose treatment included an IDH1 peptide vaccine. CDR3 sequence (DNA): TGTGCCAGCTCACCCACCAATGAGCAGTTCTTC. Translating gives CASSPTNEQFF. Based on the CDR3 plus reference TRBV18 and TRBJ2-1, the full variable domain is NAGVMQNPRHLVRRRGQEARLRCSPMKGHSHVYWYRQLPEEGLKFMVYLQKENIIDESGMPKERFSAEFPKEGPSILRIQQVVRGDSAAYFCASSPTNEQFFGPGTRLTVL.